A single sample gave rise to the 17 T cell receptor beta chains below, sequenced in a study of technical replicates of blood from a few donors. This table comes from immunoSEQ multiplex PCR, and its TCRdb copy is limited to in-frame clones, with some not included. The table has under 80,000 clones, roughly 91% seen once. The material sequenced was PBMCs. These receptors were obtained from a human donor in good health. Some clones in this sample may be carry-over from other donors' samples.

The genes are TRBV27 and TRBJ2-7; the match to TRBD2 covers 7 bases. V gave up 2 bases and J gave up 0 bases; unmatched junction bases: 4. Germline V lookup: CDR1 MNHEY, CDR2 SMNVEV (reference sequence). The CDR3 extends over 15 amino acids. The CDR3 DNA reads TGTGCCAGCAGTTTAACAGCGGGGTTCTCCTACGAGCAGTACTTC. This encodes CASSLTAGFSYEQYF.

CDR3 loop: CASSRLAGANTGELFF. In nucleotides, the CDR3 is TGTGCCAGCAGCCGGCTAGCGGGGGCCAACACCGGGGAGCTGTTTTTT. The J gene is TRBJ2-2, the V gene TRBV11-2, with 10 positions matching TRBD2. V shed 5 bases, J shed 2 bases, and the junction held 5 bases outside the gene matches. CDR3 length: 16 amino acids. Per the germline V gene, CDR1 is SGHAT and CDR2 is FQNNGV.

V and J are TRBV15 and TRBJ1-5, with 9 bases that match TRBD1. Germline V gene sequence: CDR1 LNHNV, CDR2 YYDKDF (reference sequence). V shed 0 bases, J shed 5 bases, and the junction held 2 bases outside the gene matches. This CDR3 has 15 amino acids. The CDR3 DNA is TGTGCCACCAGCAGAGATACAGGGGGCCATCAGCCCCAGCATTTT. This translates into CATSRDTGGHQPQHF.

The chain carries TRBV6-1 and TRBJ1-2; D not resolved. This CDR3 comprises 11 residues. CDR1 and CDR2 (germline): MNHNS, SASEGT. V lost 1 base and J lost 8, with 5 bases in between. CDR3 nucleotides: TGTGCCAGCAGTGAAGGAGTCGGCTACACCTTC. Its translation is CASSEGVGYTF.

The genes are TRBV6-1 and TRBJ1-2; D is unresolved. Germline CDR1 reads MNHNS; CDR2 reads SASEGT. The CDR3 loop spans 14 amino acids. Trimming stripped 2 bases from V and 5 bases from J, with 12 bases between. CDR3 region: CASSEYSLWYGYTF. CDR3 coding DNA: TGTGCCAGCAGTGAATACTCCTTATGGTATGGCTACACCTTC.

This clone was seen a handful of times. The chain recombines TRBV4-2 with TRBJ2-5, with 9 bases fitting TRBD2. Germline V CDR1 and CDR2: LGHNA, YNFKEQ. The trim removed 0 bases at V and 5 bases at J, leaving 7 bases unmatched. The CDR3 is made up of 16 amino acids. CDR3 amino acids: CASSQDSSGGSETQYF. The CDR3 DNA reads as TGTGCCAGCAGCCAAGATTCCAGCGGGGGGTCGGAGACCCAGTACTTC.

CDR3 bases: TGCGCCAGCAGCCTGGCAGGGAGGGACGAGCAGTACTTC. Translation gives CASSLAGRDEQYF. This chain joins TRBV4-1 and TRBJ2-7, with 7 positions matching TRBD2. The germline CDR1 and CDR2 sequences are MGHRA and YSYEKL. With 4 bases clipped from V and 5 bases from J, the junction kept 5 bases outside the gene matches. The CDR3 covers 13 residues.

The genes are TRBV7-2 and TRBJ1-1, with D tentatively TRBD1 (5 bases). There are 15 residues in the CDR3. The V end was cut by 3 bases, the J end by 5 bases, with 16 bases between. Germline loops: CDR1 SGHTA, CDR2 FQGNSA. CDR3 in DNA: TGTGCCAGCAGCTTTTCCCCGGGGGTGGCGACTGAAGCTTTCTTT. It is translated as CASSFSPGVATEAFF.

CDR3 residues: CASSLGMRGAGDTQYF. Written as DNA, the CDR3 is TGTGCCAGCAGCTTAGGAATGCGGGGGGCGGGAGATACGCAGTATTTT. The chain has TRBV7-8 and TRBJ2-3, with 8 positions matching TRBD2. The CDR3 length is 16 residues. V dropped 1 base and J dropped 5; count of bases not matched to a gene: 8. The germline V gene has CDR1 SGHVS and CDR2 FQNEAQ.

The gene calls are TRBV2 and TRBJ2-1, with 10 bases fitting TRBD2. The ends lost 4 bases at V and 10 bases at J; junction bases unmatched: 7. The V gene's germline CDR1 is SNHLY and CDR2 FYNNEI. This CDR3 is 14 amino acids long. The DNA of the CDR3 is TGTGCCAGCAGTGTGAGCGGGGGGGCAGGAGAGCAGTTCTTC. It encodes CASSVSGGAGEQFF.

This chain uses TRBV27 with TRBJ1-1, with D possibly TRBD1 on 6 matching bases. From germline, CDR1 is MNHEY and CDR2 SMNVEV (reference sequence). V lost 9 bases to trimming and J lost 3 bases, with 29 bases between them. This CDR3 spans 18 amino acids. Here the CDR3 reads CASHPRGQTWGRDTEAFF. CDR3 coding DNA: TGTGCCAGTCACCCTCGCGGACAGACCTGGGGTCGGGACACTGAAGCTTTCTTT.

This rearrangement joins TRBV10-3 to TRBJ1-2; D remains ambiguous. Germline assignment: CDR1 ENHRY and CDR2 SYGVKD. CDR3 size: 13 residues. Trimming shortened V by 2 bases and J by 5 bases, and 9 bases separated the two germline ends. CDR3 residues: CAISEQQTYGYTF. CDR3 in DNA: TGTGCCATCAGTGAGCAGCAGACTTATGGCTACACCTTC.

The genes are TRBV11-2 and TRBJ2-3; TRBD1 matches 8 bases. This CDR3 is 15 amino acids long. With 5 bases clipped from V and 2 bases from J, the junction kept 6 bases outside the gene matches. Germline assignment: CDR1 SGHAT and CDR2 FQNNGV. The CDR3 is CASSIRDRITDTQYF. The CDR3 nucleotides read TGTGCCAGCAGCATCCGGGACAGGATCACAGATACGCAGTATTTT.

This chain uses TRBV5-6 with TRBJ2-6; 10 nucleotides agree with TRBD1. The V gene end was trimmed by 9 bases and the J gene end by 4 bases; junction bases not matched to a gene: 7. Germline loops: CDR1 SGHDT, CDR2 YYEEEE. The CDR3 is made up of 15 amino acids. In DNA, the CDR3 is TGTGCCACTTGGACAGGGGGGAGGGGGGCCAACGTCCTGACTTTC. It specifies CATWTGGRGANVLTF.

CDR3 protein: CASSEEPWTGFQETQYF. For the CDR3, the DNA is TGTGCCAGCAGTGAAGAGCCCTGGACAGGGTTCCAAGAGACCCAGTACTTC. The V call is TRBV6-1, the J call TRBJ2-5; TRBD1 matches 8 bases. This CDR3 comprises 17 residues. Per the germline V gene, CDR1 is MNHNS and CDR2 is SASEGT. Unmatched junction bases numbered 8, after V lost 1 base and J lost 1 base.

The V and J genes are TRBV9 and TRBJ1-2; D perhaps matches TRBD1 (5 bases). V was cut by 3 bases and J by 0 bases, with 18 bases left in between. Per the germline V gene, CDR1 is SGDLS and CDR2 is YYNGEE. The CDR3 is 17 residues long. CDR3 in DNA: TGTGCCAGCAGCGGGAGAGTGGCAGGGCAAACTAACTATGGCTACACCTTC. Protein sequence: CASSGRVAGQTNYGYTF.

The chain recombines TRBV16 with TRBJ1-5; D ambiguous. The CDR3 is made up of 13 amino acids. Germline values: CDR1 KGHSY, CDR2 FQNENV. V lost 1 base, J lost 4 bases, and 5 bases lay in between. This chain's CDR3 is CASSQFQNQPQHF. The CDR3 DNA follows: TGTGCCAGCAGCCAATTCCAGAATCAGCCCCAGCATTTT.